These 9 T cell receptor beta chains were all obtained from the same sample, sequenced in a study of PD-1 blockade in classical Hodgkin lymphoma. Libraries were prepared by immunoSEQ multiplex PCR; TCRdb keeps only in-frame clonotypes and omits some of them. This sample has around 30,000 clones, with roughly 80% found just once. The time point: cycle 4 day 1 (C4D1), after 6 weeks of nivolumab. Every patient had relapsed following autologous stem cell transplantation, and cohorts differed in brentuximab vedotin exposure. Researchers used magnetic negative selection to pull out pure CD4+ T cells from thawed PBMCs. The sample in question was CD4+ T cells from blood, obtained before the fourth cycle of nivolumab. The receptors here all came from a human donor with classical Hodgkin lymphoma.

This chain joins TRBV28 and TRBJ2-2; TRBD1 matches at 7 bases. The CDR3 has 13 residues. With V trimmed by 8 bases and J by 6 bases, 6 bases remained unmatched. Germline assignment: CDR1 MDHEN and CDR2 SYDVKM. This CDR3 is CASREGGPGELFF. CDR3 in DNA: TGTGCCAGCCGTGAAGGGGGCCCCGGGGAGCTGTTTTTT.

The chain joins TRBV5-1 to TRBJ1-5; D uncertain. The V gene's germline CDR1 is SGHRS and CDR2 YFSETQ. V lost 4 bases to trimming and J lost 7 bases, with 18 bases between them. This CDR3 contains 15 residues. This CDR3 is CASSPEGGMRQPQHF. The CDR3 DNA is TGCGCCAGCAGCCCCGAGGGAGGGATGAGACAGCCCCAGCATTTT.

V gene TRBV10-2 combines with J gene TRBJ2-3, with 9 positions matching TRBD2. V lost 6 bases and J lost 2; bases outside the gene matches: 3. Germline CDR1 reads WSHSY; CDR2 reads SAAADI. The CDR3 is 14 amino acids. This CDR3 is CASRREGSTDTQYF. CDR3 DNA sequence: TGCGCCAGCAGGCGGGAGGGGTCCACAGATACGCAGTATTTT.

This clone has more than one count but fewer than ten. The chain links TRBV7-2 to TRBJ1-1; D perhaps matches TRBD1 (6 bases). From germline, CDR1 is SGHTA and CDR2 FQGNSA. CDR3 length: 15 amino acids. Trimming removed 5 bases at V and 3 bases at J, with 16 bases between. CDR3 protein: CASSPIWGRHTEAFF. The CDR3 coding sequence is TGTGCCAGCAGCCCAATATGGGGGCGTCACACTGAAGCTTTCTTT.

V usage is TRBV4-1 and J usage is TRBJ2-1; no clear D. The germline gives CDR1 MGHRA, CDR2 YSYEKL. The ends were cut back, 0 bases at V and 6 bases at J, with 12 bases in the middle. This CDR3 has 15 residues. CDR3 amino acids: CASSQDLVASNEQFF. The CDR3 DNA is TGCGCCAGCAGCCAAGATTTGGTAGCCTCCAATGAGCAGTTCTTC.

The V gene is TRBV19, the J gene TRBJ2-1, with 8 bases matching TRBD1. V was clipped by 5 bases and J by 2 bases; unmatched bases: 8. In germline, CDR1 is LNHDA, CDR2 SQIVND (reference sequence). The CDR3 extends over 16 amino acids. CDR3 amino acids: CASSGPGQDPYNEQFF. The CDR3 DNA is TGTGCCAGTAGTGGTCCGGGACAGGATCCCTACAATGAGCAGTTCTTC. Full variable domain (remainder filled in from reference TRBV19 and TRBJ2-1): DGGITQSPKYLFRKEGQNVTLSCEQNLNHDAMYWYRQDPGQGLRLIYYSQIVNDFQKGDIAEGYSVSREKKESFPLTVTSAQKNPTAFYLCASSGPGQDPYNEQFFGPGTRLTVL.

The CDR3 spells CASSLGGLGNTIYF. The DNA of the CDR3 is TGTGCCAGCAGCTTGGGGGGGCTTGGAAACACCATATATTTT. The chain uses TRBV5-5 and TRBJ1-3, with a possible D match to TRBD1 (6 bases). V shed 0 bases and J shed 3 bases, with 7 bases lying between them. CDR1 is SGHKS and CDR2 is YYEKEE in the germline V gene (reference sequence). The CDR3 consists of 14 residues.

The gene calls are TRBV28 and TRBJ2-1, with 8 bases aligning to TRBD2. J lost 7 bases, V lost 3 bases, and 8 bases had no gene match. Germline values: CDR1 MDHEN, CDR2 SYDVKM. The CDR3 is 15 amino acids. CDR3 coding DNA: TGTGCCAGCAGTTTGTGGCGGGGGGCCGGGAATGAGCAGTTCTTC. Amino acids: CASSLWRGAGNEQFF.

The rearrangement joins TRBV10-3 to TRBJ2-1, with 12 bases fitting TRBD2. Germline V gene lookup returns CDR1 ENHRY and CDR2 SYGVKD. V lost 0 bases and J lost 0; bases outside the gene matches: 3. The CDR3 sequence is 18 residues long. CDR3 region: CAISESTSGGSSYNEQFF. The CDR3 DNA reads TGTGCCATCAGTGAGTCGACTAGCGGGGGTTCCTCCTACAATGAGCAGTTCTTC.